This TCR beta chain was obtained from a study of T-cell reconstitution after alpha-beta-depleted transplantation in children. Study outcomes and limitations: A year had passed since transplant, and T-cell counts and diversity by then came mostly from newly produced T cells. After transplant, at about two months, alpha-beta T cells were reportedly derived from several hundred expanded graft clones.

From germline, CDR1 is SGHAT and CDR2 FQNNGV. The CDR3 length is 18 residues. Unmatched junction bases numbered 12, after V lost 5 bases and J lost 0 bases. Using unique molecular identifiers, the investigators prepared the TCRbeta library. Each CDR3 protein is one row after TCRdb ran MiXCR on the PCR reads. Of hundreds of thousands of distinct CDR3 sequences detected, 10% to 15% appear once; the ten largest clones hold 2.2%. This clonotype has only a few counts. Its cognate antigen is unknown. This chain connects TRBV11-2 to TRBJ2-1; 8 bases line up with TRBD2. Sequences were derived from PBMCs, mostly from graft donor cells, sampled 360 days after TCRalphabeta/CD19-depleted stem cell transplant. The origin of this receptor is a male patient younger than 18 who had a stem cell transplant for acute myeloid leukemia, so the T cells may come from the graft donor. The CDR3 protein is CASSNRGVSGDSYNEQFF. CDR3 bases: TGTGCCAGCAGCAACCGCGGGGTTAGCGGGGACTCCTACAATGAGCAGTTCTTC.